The clone carrying this TCR beta chain was detected many times. Amplification of TCR beta CDR3 regions used RNA as the template. First-round RT-PCR with HTBI primers amplified the TCR CDR3 region. TCRdb processed the multiplex PCR reads anew with MiXCR; each CDR3 protein has one entry. The sample has about 500,000 distinct CDR3 sequences, 16% seen once. The data derive from a study of T cells in Graves' hyperthyroidism and ophthalmopathy. CDR1 and CDR2 (germline): SGHKS, YYEKEE (reference sequence). Trimming removed 0 bases from V and 5 bases from J, with 15 bases in between. This CDR3 has 16 residues.

The chain joins TRBV5-5 to TRBJ1-5; D gene uncertain. Sequences were obtained from blood. The receptor comes from a woman aged 18-30 years with Graves' hyperthyroidism. The CDR3 protein is CASSLVFGGLYQPQHF. The CDR3 bases are TGTGCCAGCAGCTTGGTCTTCGGCGGATTGTATCAGCCCCAGCATTTT.